The 23 T cell receptor beta chains in this list originate from one sample, sequenced in a study of blood T cell repertoires in COVID-19. Method: immunoSEQ multiplex PCR; TCRdb's copy keeps in-frame clones and lacks some. Of some 90,000 clones in the sample, over 70% were seen once. The sequenced sample consisted of peripheral blood. These receptor sequences come from a human donor in a cohort sampled during active COVID-19.

V usage is TRBV28 and J usage is TRBJ2-6, with a possible D match to TRBD1 (6 bases). There are 15 residues in the CDR3. Trimming cost V 2 bases and J 6 bases, with 11 bases left between them. CDR1 MDHEN and CDR2 SYDVKM come from the germline V gene. The CDR3 sequence: CASSLRGSVANVLTF. The CDR3 region has the DNA TGTGCCAGCAGTTTAAGGGGGAGTGTGGCCAACGTCCTGACTTTC.

This sequence joins TRBV5-1 and TRBJ1-1; no definite D call. The CDR3 spans 14 residues. Germline CDR1 reads SGHRS; CDR2 reads YFSETQ. V dropped 5 bases and J dropped 10 bases, with 21 bases sitting between them. The CDR3 loop is CASSFDRGRRRAFF. The CDR3 coding sequence is TGCGCCAGCAGTTTCGATCGTGGTCGTCGGAGAGCTTTCTTT.

The chain carries TRBV6-6 and TRBJ2-7; TRBD1 aligns across 7 bases. CDR3 length: 14 residues. Losses at the gene ends were 5 bases for V and 6 bases for J; bases not matched to a gene: 10. Germline CDR1 and CDR2: MNHNY and SVGAGI (reference sequence). CDR3 loop: CASSGSRQGSEQYF. The DNA for the CDR3 is TGTGCCAGCAGTGGGTCCCGACAGGGCTCCGAGCAGTACTTC.

V and J are TRBV15 and TRBJ2-7, with D perhaps matching TRBD2 (5 bases). This CDR3 contains 13 residues. The V gene's germline CDR1 is LNHNV and CDR2 YYDKDF (reference sequence). With 5 bases removed from V and 3 bases from J, the gap between germline ends came to 11 bases. The CDR3 nucleotides are TGTGCCACCAGCGGCCAGGCGGGCTACGAGCAGTACTTC. Residues: CATSGQAGYEQYF.

This rearrangement joins TRBV28 to TRBJ2-7; 10 positions agree with TRBD1. Germline trimming cut 5 bases from V and 5 bases from J; bases unmatched to any gene: 9. The CDR3 contains 15 residues. CDR1 MDHEN and CDR2 SYDVKM come from the germline V gene. CDR3 sequence: CASSGWTGGKHEQYF. The DNA for the CDR3 is TGTGCCAGCAGTGGATGGACAGGGGGGAAACACGAGCAGTACTTC.

The gene calls are TRBV7-9 and TRBJ1-4; unclear D gene. Looked up from germline, CDR1 is SEHNR and CDR2 is FQNEAQ (reference sequence). CDR3 size: 16 residues. Between the trimmed V and J ends, which lost 1 base and 6 bases, there was a span of 15 bases. The CDR3 reads CASSLGRRPKDEKLFF. CDR3 nucleotides: TGTGCCAGCAGCTTAGGTCGGAGGCCCAAGGATGAAAAACTGTTTTTT.

CDR3 region: CASSPLSGSIYEQYF. CDR3 coding DNA: TGTGCCAGCAGTCCCCTTAGCGGGAGTATCTACGAGCAGTACTTC. The chain carries TRBV9 and TRBJ2-7, with 9 bases that match TRBD2. After removal of 5 bases from V and 3 bases from J, the junction contained 9 bases not matched to a gene. Germline CDR1 reads SGDLS; CDR2 reads YYNGEE. The CDR3 runs to 15 residues.

The V gene is TRBV6-5, the J gene TRBJ2-7, with D possibly matching TRBD2 (7 bases). CDR3 length: 12 residues. Trimming left V 10 bases short and J 5 bases short, with 15 bases between. Germline V gene data show CDR1 as MNHEY and CDR2 as SVGAGI. The CDR3 nucleotides are TGTGCCACCCAAGGGGGAGGGCACGAGCAGTACTTC. Protein: CATQGGGHEQYF.

V gene TRBV5-3 combines with J gene TRBJ1-1, with a tentative D call TRBD1 (5 bases). TRBV5-3 is marked as an open reading frame, function uncertain. The CDR3 is 14 amino acids. The ends were cut back, 0 bases at V and 1 base at J, with 7 bases in the middle. The CDR3 is CARSLGGGNTEAFF. DNA of the CDR3: TGTGCCAGAAGCTTGGGCGGGGGGAACACTGAAGCTTTCTTT.

The chain is built from TRBV11-2 and TRBJ2-1, with a tentative D call TRBD2 (6 bases). The germline V gene encodes CDR1 SGHAT and CDR2 FQNNGV. The length of the CDR3 is 14 residues. V shed 4 bases and J shed 2 bases, with 9 bases lying between them. The CDR3 nucleotides read TGTGCCAGCAGCTACCGGGGGACCTACAATGAGCAGTTCTTC. It yields the protein CASSYRGTYNEQFF.

This sequence joins TRBV18 and TRBJ1-1; no clear D gene. The germline V and J ends were trimmed by 2 bases and 1 base, with 14 bases remaining between them. CDR1 is KGHSH, CDR2 LQKENI, per germline. The CDR3 loop spans 16 amino acids. The CDR3 sequence is CASSPNEAGQNTEAFF. CDR3 bases: TGTGCCAGCTCACCAAACGAGGCGGGCCAGAACACTGAAGCTTTCTTT.

In nucleotides, the CDR3 is TGTGCCAGCAGCTTGGGCGGGAAGGGCGAGCAGTACTTC. It translates to CASSLGGKGEQYF. The chain uses TRBV7-9 and TRBJ2-7; maybe TRBD2 (6 bases). Germline CDR1 and CDR2: SEHNR and FQNEAQ (reference sequence). Trimming took off 3 bases at V and 6 bases at J, with 12 bases between the two ends. The CDR3 contains 13 residues.

The genes are TRBV30 and TRBJ2-5, with TRBD2 matching 12 bases. The CDR3 runs 14 residues. V lost 0 bases to trimming and J lost 4 bases; unmatched junction nucleotides: 0. Germline V gives CDR1 GTSNPN, CDR2 SVGIG (reference sequence). CDR3 in DNA: TGTGCCTGGAGTGTGACTAGCGGGAGAGAGACCCAGTACTTC. Protein sequence: CAWSVTSGRETQYF.

The chain is built from TRBV9 and TRBJ2-5, with a tentative D call TRBD2 (7 bases). The CDR3 loop spans 17 amino acids. V was shortened by 0 bases and J by 2 bases, with 17 bases between the two germline ends. Germline V gives CDR1 SGDLS, CDR2 YYNGEE. CDR3 residues: CASSVGVGEGVQETQYF. The CDR3, as DNA: TGTGCCAGCAGCGTAGGAGTGGGGGAGGGGGTTCAAGAGACCCAGTACTTC.

This sequence joins TRBV7-2 and TRBJ2-7, with 7 bases identical to TRBD2. Trimming at V came to 2 bases and at J to 0 bases, leaving 13 bases not matched to a gene. Germline lookup yields CDR1 SGHTA and CDR2 FQGNSA. The CDR3 contains 18 residues. CDR3 sequence reads: CASSLRVRLAVISYEQYF. In DNA form, the CDR3 reads TGTGCCAGCAGCTTACGGGTACGGCTAGCGGTTATCTCCTACGAGCAGTACTTC.

The V call is TRBV5-6, the J call TRBJ2-5, with D possibly TRBD2 on 5 matching bases. Trimming took off 1 base at V and 13 bases at J, with 14 bases between the two ends. This CDR3 contains 12 residues. Germline CDR1 reads SGHDT; CDR2 reads YYEEEE. CDR3 region: CASSLQLRVWYF. CDR3 nucleotides: TGTGCCAGCAGCTTGCAACTGAGGGTGTGGTACTTC.

The CDR3 protein is CATGGLSHEQYF. The CDR3 DNA follows: TGTGCCACGGGAGGTCTTTCCCACGAGCAGTACTTC. V is TRBV19 and J is TRBJ2-7; 7 bases match TRBD2. Germline V gene lookup returns CDR1 LNHDA and CDR2 SQIVND (reference sequence). The CDR3 has 12 residues. V shed 10 bases and J 5 bases; nucleotides not matched to a gene: 8. Together with reference TRBV19 and TRBJ2-7, the CDR3 gives the full variable domain: DGGITQSPKYLFRKEGQNVTLSCEQNLNHDAMYWYRQDPGQGLRLIYYSQIVNDFQKGDIAEGYSVSREKKESFPLTVTSAQKNPTAFYLCATGGLSHEQYFGPGTRLTVT.

The V call is TRBV6-5, the J call TRBJ2-7; tentative D call: TRBD2 (5 bases). CDR3 length equals 14 residues. The V gene lost 6 bases and the J gene lost 0 bases, with 12 bases spanning the gap. Germline CDR1 and CDR2: MNHEY and SVGAGI. This chain's CDR3 is CASRHGVSSYEQYF. DNA of the CDR3: TGTGCCAGCAGACACGGGGTCAGCTCCTACGAGCAGTACTTC.

This clone was seen a few times. The rearrangement uses TRBV6-5 and TRBJ1-3; D unresolved. CDR1 and CDR2 from the germline V gene are MNHEY and SVGAGI. The CDR3 sequence is 13 residues long. The CDR3 here is CGARTSSGNTIYF. The CDR3 coding sequence is TGTGGGGCGCGAACCTCCTCTGGAAACACCATATATTTT.

The V call is TRBV5-5, the J call TRBJ2-6; tentatively, D is TRBD1 (5 bases). CDR3 length: 15 amino acids. V was cut by 0 bases and J by 2 bases, with 6 bases left in between. In germline, CDR1 is SGHKS, CDR2 YYEKEE (reference sequence). Here the CDR3 DNA reads TGTGCCAGCAGCTTGGTAGGGGCTGGGGCCAACGTCCTGACTTTC. This gives the protein CASSLVGAGANVLTF.

This sequence joins TRBV6-5 and TRBJ2-3, with D uncertain. V was shortened by 4 bases and J by 6 bases, with 8 bases between the two germline ends. The CDR3 is made up of 12 amino acids. Germline V gene data show CDR1 as MNHEY and CDR2 as SVGAGI. The CDR3 nucleotides are TGTGCCAGCAGTTTATCCAGGGATACGCAGTATTTT. It yields the protein CASSLSRDTQYF.

This clone has a handful of counts. The chain combines TRBV11-2 with TRBJ2-2; TRBD1 matches at 8 bases. CDR3 length: 15 amino acids. Germline values: CDR1 SGHAT, CDR2 FQNNGV. V lost 3 bases, J lost 3 bases, and 3 bases stayed unmatched. CDR3 region: CASSFGQGYTGELFF. DNA for the CDR3: TGTGCCAGCAGCTTCGGACAGGGATACACCGGGGAGCTGTTTTTT.

This clone was counted between two and nine times. The J gene is TRBJ1-1, the V gene TRBV28; 8 bases agree with TRBD1. The ends lost 6 bases at V and 4 bases at J; junction bases unmatched: 13. Germline loops: CDR1 MDHEN, CDR2 SYDVKM. The CDR3 is made up of 16 amino acids. The CDR3: CASSTSSGQGSTEAFF. The DNA for the CDR3 is TGTGCCAGCAGCACATCTTCAGGACAGGGTAGCACTGAAGCTTTCTTT.